This T cell receptor beta chain appears in the sequencing data of a study of T cell responses to AZD1222 COVID-19 vaccine. General study results and limits: The donor group comprised mostly white British people and more females; the analysis possibly underestimated clonal diversity.

Generated by immunoSEQ multiplex PCR, the TCRdb table keeps only in-frame clones and is missing some. This sample carries around 80,000 clones, 80% to 90% of them seen once, and the ten largest clones take about 10%. Second doses that came at about 4 or about 12 weeks were put together. A word on this clone: Antigen: not known.

The source of this sequence is an adult who received the AZD1222 COVID-19 vaccine. The input for sequencing was peripheral blood, taken 28 days after the second AZD1222 dose.

The CDR3 DNA is TGTGCCAGCAGCCGAGGGACGGTAAAGAACACTGAAGCTTTCTTT. This codes for CASSRGTVKNTEAFF. The rearrangement joins TRBV6-5 to TRBJ1-1; D possibly corresponds to TRBD1 (5 bases). The germline V gene encodes CDR1 MNHEY and CDR2 SVGAGI. The CDR3 loop spans 15 amino acids. Trimming left V 6 bases short and J 1 base short, with 15 bases between.